This T cell receptor (beta chain) was captured in a study of T cells in Graves' hyperthyroidism and ophthalmopathy. About the study: The blood sample was taken at first diagnosis, before treatment began. Overall study findings and caveats: Model predictions of ophthalmopathy came a median approximately 6.8 months before onset.

Amplified TCR beta CDR3 regions derived from RNA transcripts. The TCR CDR3 was amplified in a first-round RT-PCR using the HTBI primer set. One entry per CDR3 protein results from TCRdb running MiXCR on the multiplex PCR reads. The sample yields hundreds of thousands of distinct CDR3 sequences, 14% seen once. Germline CDR1 and CDR2: SGHTA and FQGNSA. Trimming cost V 6 bases and J 3 bases, with 12 bases left between them. The CDR3 sequence is 14 residues long. Calling Graves' hyperthyroidism stable meant ophthalmopathy did not progress within 18 months. Any patient presenting with uncontrolled infection, other autoimmune disease, pregnancy or lactation was left out. This clonotype was counted many times. Antigen: not known.

This clonotype was sampled from a woman aged 18 to 35 with Graves' hyperthyroidism. The chain uses TRBV7-2 and TRBJ2-1; D is possibly TRBD2 (5 bases). Specimen: blood. The CDR3 DNA sequence: TGTGCCAGCAGTCCAGCGGTAAACTACAATGAGCAGTTCTTC. Translated, it gives CASSPAVNYNEQFF.